These 21 T cell receptor beta chains came from one sample sequenced in a study of PD-L1 blockade in urothelial cancer. Time point reported: peripheral blood 6 weeks after treatment start. The repertoire was sequenced with immunoSEQ multiplex PCR; TCRdb's copy has only in-frame clones and lacks some. The sample carries 40,000 to 50,000 clones, 82% recorded once. The sequencing used PBMCs, collected around atezolizumab (anti-PD-L1) treatment. The receptors come from a man aged 55 to 70 with urothelial cancer.

The chain combines TRBV15 with TRBJ1-4, with D possibly matching TRBD1 (6 bases). The germline CDR1 and CDR2 sequences are LNHNV and YYDKDF (reference sequence). The germline V and J ends were trimmed by 1 base and 8 bases, with 8 bases remaining between them. The CDR3 is 13 amino acids. The CDR3 bases are TGTGCCACCAGCAGAGGACAGGCAGAAAAACTGTTTTTT. Protein: CATSRGQAEKLFF.

Points on this clone: The junction shows a germline mismatch at one end, possibly a read error. V usage is TRBV19 and J usage is TRBJ2-1; TRBD2 aligns across 8 bases. CDR1 and CDR2 from the germline V gene are LNHDA and SQIVND (reference sequence). CDR3 length: 12 residues. CDR3: CASSPGGTRILF. CDR3 DNA: TGTGCCAGTAGTCCAGGAGGGACTAGGATCCTCTTC.

The gene calls are TRBV28 and TRBJ1-6; no definite D call. The CDR3 covers 15 residues. Between the trimmed V and J ends, which lost 5 bases and 0 bases, there was a span of 8 bases. Per the germline V gene, CDR1 is MDHEN and CDR2 is SYDVKM. CDR3 sequence reads: CASSRESSYNSPLHF. The CDR3 DNA sequence: TGTGCCAGCAGTAGGGAGAGCTCCTATAATTCACCCCTCCACTTT.

The rearrangement joins TRBV27 to TRBJ2-7; possible D gene TRBD2, 6 bases. This CDR3 is built from 15 residues. Trimming left V 2 bases short and J 4 bases short, with 15 bases between. Germline-derived CDR1 and CDR2 are MNHEY and SMNVEV (reference sequence). This chain's CDR3 is CASSLTAGILYEQYF. CDR3 in DNA: TGTGCCAGCAGTTTAACGGCGGGGATCCTGTACGAGCAGTACTTC.

The chain couples TRBV7-9 to TRBJ1-4; maybe TRBD1 (6 bases). The CDR3 is made up of 15 amino acids. The V end lost 5 bases, the J end lost 2 bases, and 12 bases lay between the germline ends. Germline loops: CDR1 SEHNR, CDR2 FQNEAQ (reference sequence). The CDR3 coding sequence is TGTGCCAGCAGCGCGCGGACAGACACTAATGAAAAACTGTTTTTT. This codes for CASSARTDTNEKLFF.

The rearrangement links TRBV7-2 to TRBJ1-2; 8 bases are a match to TRBD1. CDR3 size: 18 residues. The germline V gene has CDR1 SGHTA and CDR2 FQGNSA. Losses at the gene ends were 1 base for V and 2 bases for J; bases not matched to a gene: 12. CDR3 nucleotide sequence: TGTGCCAGCAGCTTAGTTACCGGGACAGGAAGCTTCAACTATGGCTACACCTTC. This codes for CASSLVTGTGSFNYGYTF.

This chain connects TRBV7-2 to TRBJ1-3; TRBD1 agrees at 7 bases. J lost 2 bases, V lost 5 bases, and 6 bases had no gene match. The CDR3 extends over 15 amino acids. Germline V gene sequence: CDR1 SGHTA, CDR2 FQGNSA. The DNA of the CDR3 is TGTGCCAGCAGCCCAAACAGGGGCCCTGGAAACACCATATATTTT. Translation: CASSPNRGPGNTIYF.

The chain is built from TRBV21-1 and TRBJ2-2; TRBD1 is the table's D call, not checked against the DNA. TRBV21-1 represents a pseudogene. The CDR3 consists of 17 residues. The CDR3 bases are TGTGCCAGCAGCAAAGGGAAGGGACAGGGGAACACCGGGGAGCTGTTTTTT. Translated: CASSKGKGQGNTGELFF.

The genes are TRBV2 and TRBJ2-1; no clear D gene. Germline CDR1 SNHLY, CDR2 FYNNEI. The CDR3 extends over 14 amino acids. V lost 4 bases to trimming and J lost 4 bases, with 11 bases between them. In DNA, the CDR3 is TGTGCCAGCAGTGTTTTGACTGCTTACAATGAGCAGTTCTTC. Its protein is CASSVLTAYNEQFF.

V usage is TRBV5-1 and J usage is TRBJ1-5; possibly TRBD1 for D (6 bases). Germline V gene lookup returns CDR1 SGHRS and CDR2 YFSETQ. Between the trimmed V and J ends, which lost 6 bases and 7 bases, there was a span of 14 bases. The CDR3 extends over 13 amino acids. The CDR3 loop is CASTGGGEQPQHF. In DNA form, the CDR3 reads TGCGCCAGCACTGGGGGGGGCGAACAGCCCCAGCATTTT.

This chain links TRBV11-3 with TRBJ2-1; the D gene is possibly TRBD2 (5 bases). V was shortened by 1 base and J by 2 bases, with 9 bases between the two germline ends. The germline CDR1 and CDR2 sequences are SGHNT and YENEEA. The CDR3 loop spans 15 amino acids. The CDR3 here is CASSLGADAYNEQFF. The CDR3 DNA sequence: TGTGCCAGCAGCTTAGGAGCGGACGCCTACAATGAGCAGTTCTTC. The variable domain in full, with the rest retrieved from reference TRBV11-3 and TRBJ2-1, is EAGVVQSPRYKIIEKKQPVAFWCNPISGHNTLYWYLQNLGQGPELLIRYENEEAVDDSQLPKDRFSAERLKGVDSTLKIQPAELGDSAVYLCASSLGADAYNEQFFGPGTRLTVL.

The rearrangement uses TRBV2 and TRBJ2-7, with D unresolved. The CDR3 spans 13 residues. In germline, CDR1 is SNHLY, CDR2 FYNNEI. With 4 bases removed from V and 4 bases from J, the gap between germline ends came to 11 bases. The CDR3, as DNA: TGTGCCAGCAGTGGAGTCCTCCGATACGAGCAGTACTTC. Protein sequence: CASSGVLRYEQYF.

The chain carries TRBV6-1 and TRBJ1-5, with D perhaps matching TRBD1 (6 bases). The CDR3 has 15 residues. CDR1 and CDR2 (germline): MNHNS, SASEGT. Trimming removed 6 bases from V and 4 bases from J, with 16 bases in between. Written as DNA, the CDR3 is TGTGCCAGCAGGGGACAAGGGGGTAATAATCAGCCCCAGCATTTT. Translated, it gives CASRGQGGNNQPQHF.

The rearrangement uses TRBV16 and TRBJ1-1; D is ambiguous. This CDR3 is built from 14 residues. The V end was cut by 3 bases, the J end by 1 base, with 9 bases between. Germline V CDR1 and CDR2: KGHSY, FQNENV. This CDR3 is CASSQFMANTEAFF. CDR3 DNA sequence: TGTGCCAGCAGCCAGTTTATGGCGAACACTGAAGCTTTCTTT.

This chain links TRBV13 with TRBJ1-1; 9 positions match TRBD1. V gave up 4 bases and J gave up 1 base; unmatched junction bases: 7. The germline gives CDR1 PRHDT, CDR2 FYEKMQ (reference sequence). The CDR3 totals 16 residues. The CDR3 DNA follows: TGTGCCAGCAGCTCTCGACAGGGGGTCGGGAACACTGAAGCTTTCTTT. Protein sequence: CASSSRQGVGNTEAFF. Together with reference TRBV13 and TRBJ1-1, the CDR3 gives the full variable domain: AAGVIQSPRHLIKEKRETATLKCYPIPRHDTVYWYQQGPGQDPQFLISFYEKMQSDKGSIPDRFSAQQFSDYHSELNMSSLELGDSALYFCASSSRQGVGNTEAFFGQGTRLTVV.

This chain joins TRBV19 and TRBJ2-1; 9 bases match TRBD2. CDR3 length: 14 amino acids. From germline, CDR1 is LNHDA and CDR2 SQIVND (reference sequence). After removal of 7 bases from V and 6 bases from J, the junction contained 7 bases not matched to a gene. DNA for the CDR3: TGTGCCAGTAATCCGGGACTAGCTAGCAATGAGCAGTTCTTC. This codes for CASNPGLASNEQFF.

The chain couples TRBV7-2 to TRBJ2-1; TRBD2 matches at 8 bases. The germline V gene encodes CDR1 SGHTA and CDR2 FQGNSA. The length of the CDR3 is 16 residues. Germline trimming cut 5 bases from V and 9 bases from J; bases unmatched to any gene: 15. The CDR3 coding sequence is TGTGCCAGCAGCCCCCCGGTGGGACTAGGTTCGCCTGAGCAGTTCTTC. This gives the protein CASSPPVGLGSPEQFF.

The chain's CDR3 is CASSLNRGGEKLFF. The CDR3 DNA sequence: TGTGCCAGCAGCCTTAACAGGGGCGGCGAAAAACTGTTTTTT. This chain connects TRBV4-2 to TRBJ1-4; 7 bases align to TRBD1. The CDR3 extends over 14 amino acids. The J segment lost 8 bases and the V segment lost 4 bases, leaving 7 bases of the junction unmatched. Per germline, CDR1 LGHNA and CDR2 YNFKEQ.

The count of this clone is one. This chain links TRBV14 with TRBJ1-4, with D maybe TRBD1 (6 bases). CDR3 length equals 14 residues. V was trimmed by 5 bases and J by 9 bases, leaving 16 bases between them. Germline V gene lookup returns CDR1 SGHDN and CDR2 FVKESK. CDR3 DNA: TGTGCCAGCAGCTTACCGGGACAAGTGCAAAAACTGTTTTTT. Translating it yields CASSLPGQVQKLFF.

The rearrangement joins TRBV30 to TRBJ1-2, with D possibly being TRBD1 (6 bases). Per the germline V gene, CDR1 is GTSNPN and CDR2 is SVGIG (reference sequence). Trimming took off 0 bases at V and 6 bases at J, with 11 bases between the two ends. This CDR3 has 13 amino acids. CDR3 region: CAWSVDSFDGYTF. CDR3 bases: TGTGCCTGGAGTGTGGACAGTTTCGATGGCTACACCTTC.

The chain employs TRBV5-8 and TRBJ2-7; TRBD1 might be the D (5 bases). V was cut by 0 bases and J by 5 bases, with 12 bases left in between. The CDR3 totals 14 residues. Germline-derived CDR1 and CDR2 are SGHTS and YDEGEE. CDR3 DNA: TGTGCCAGCAGCTTGGAACTCCAACAGGACGAGCAGTACTTC. Encoded protein: CASSLELQQDEQYF. Complete variable domain (other parts from reference TRBV5-8 and TRBJ2-7): EAGVTQSPTHLIKTRGQQATLRCSPISGHTSVYWYQQALGLGLQFLLWYDEGEERNRGNFPPRFSGRQFPNYSSELNVNALELEDSALYLCASSLELQQDEQYFGPGTRLTVT.